These 20 T cell receptor beta chains were sequenced from one sample in a study of cytomegalovirus exposure and HLA in healthy donors. The PCR was carried out with 60 Vbeta primers and 13 Jbeta primers. Sequencing was performed with immunoSEQ multiplex PCR; in TCRdb, only in-frame clones are kept and a portion is missing. This repertoire shows some 180,000 clones, about 70% found once; its top ten account for about 2%. Sequencing used PBMCs. The source of these receptors is a woman aged 25 to 39 in good health and CMV-seronegative.

J is TRBJ2-7 and V is TRBV5-5; D is perhaps TRBD2 (6 bases). CDR1 is SGHKS, CDR2 YYEKEE, per germline (reference sequence). CDR3 length equals 13 residues. Between the trimmed V and J ends, which lost 5 bases and 2 bases, there was a span of 11 bases. The CDR3 here is CASSRLGAYEQYF. The CDR3 nucleotides read TGTGCCAGCAGTAGACTAGGGGCCTACGAGCAGTACTTC. The variable domain in full, with the rest retrieved from reference TRBV5-5 and TRBJ2-7, is DAGVTQSPTHLIKTRGQQVTLRCSPISGHKSVSWYQQVLGQGPQFIFQYYEKEERGRGNFPDRFSARQFPNYSSELNVNALLLGDSALYLCASSRLGAYEQYFGPGTRLTVT.

CDR3: CASTDTGQNTEAFF. In DNA form, the CDR3 reads TGTGCCAGCACCGATACAGGACAGAACACTGAAGCTTTCTTT. This rearrangement joins TRBV2 to TRBJ1-1; the D gene is possibly TRBD1 (5 bases). Germline lookup yields CDR1 SNHLY and CDR2 FYNNEI. Trimming left V 7 bases short and J 1 base short, with 13 bases between. The CDR3 consists of 14 residues.

The chain combines TRBV18 with TRBJ2-7; 8 bases map to TRBD2. V was clipped by 6 bases and J by 6 bases; unmatched bases: 10. CDR1 is KGHSH and CDR2 is LQKENI in the germline V gene. This CDR3 comprises 14 residues. This chain's CDR3 is CASSPPGGGVEQYF. The DNA of the CDR3 is TGTGCCAGCTCCCCGCCGGGGGGGGGCGTCGAGCAGTACTTC.

The chain carries TRBV9 and TRBJ2-3, with D maybe TRBD2 (5 bases). The germline gives CDR1 SGDLS, CDR2 YYNGEE. Trimming took 3 bases from V and 3 from J, leaving 11 bases between them. CDR3 length equals 14 residues. The CDR3: CASSGLRGTDTQYF. Written as DNA, the CDR3 is TGTGCCAGCAGCGGCCTCCGAGGGACAGATACGCAGTATTTT.

The chain carries TRBV12-5 and TRBJ2-5; D may be TRBD1 (5 bases). CDR1 LGHNT and CDR2 FRNRAP come from the germline V gene. The CDR3 loop spans 16 amino acids. V was pared by 4 bases and J by 0 bases, with 15 bases between. CDR3 sequence: CASGSFQGVYQETQYF. The DNA of the CDR3 is TGTGCTAGTGGTTCTTTCCAGGGTGTCTACCAAGAGACCCAGTACTTC.

The genes are TRBV19 and TRBJ1-2, with TRBD1 identical over 8 bases. The CDR3 length is 15 residues. CDR1 is LNHDA and CDR2 is SQIVND in the germline V gene (reference sequence). J gave up 1 base and V 3 bases, and 4 bases lay outside the gene matches. CDR3 sequence reads: CASSIAGQVNYGYTF. DNA of the CDR3: TGTGCCAGTAGTATTGCGGGACAGGTTAACTATGGCTACACCTTC. Using reference TRBV19 and TRBJ1-2 for the parts outside the CDR3, the full variable domain is DGGITQSPKYLFRKEGQNVTLSCEQNLNHDAMYWYRQDPGQGLRLIYYSQIVNDFQKGDIAEGYSVSREKKESFPLTVTSAQKNPTAFYLCASSIAGQVNYGYTFGSGTRLTVV.

This chain uses TRBV7-8 with TRBJ1-4; 8 nucleotides match TRBD1. With V trimmed by 5 bases and J by 8 bases, 7 bases remained unmatched. Per germline, CDR1 SGHVS and CDR2 FQNEAQ. This CDR3 is 14 amino acids long. CDR3 in DNA: TGTGCCAGCAGCCCCAGGGGGCAAAACGAAAAACTGTTTTTT. Encoded protein: CASSPRGQNEKLFF.

The chain uses TRBV4-2 and TRBJ2-3; D is uncertain. CDR3 length: 13 amino acids. Trimming left V 6 bases short and J 2 bases short, with 9 bases between. Germline V gives CDR1 LGHNA, CDR2 YNFKEQ. In DNA form, the CDR3 reads TGTGCCAGCAGGGGCCAAACCACAGATACGCAGTATTTT. Protein product: CASRGQTTDTQYF.

The CDR3 DNA follows: TGTGCCAGTAGTATAGGTGGGGGGATCTCCTACGAGCAGTACTTC. Residues: CASSIGGGISYEQYF. The chain is built from TRBV19 and TRBJ2-7, with D possibly matching TRBD2 (6 bases). The length of the CDR3 is 15 residues. V gave up 1 base and J gave up 0 bases, with 10 bases separating them. Germline V gene data show CDR1 as LNHDA and CDR2 as SQIVND (reference sequence).

Here the CDR3 reads CASSSLAGGFKNIQYF. CDR3 DNA sequence: TGTGCCAGCAGCTCCCTAGCGGGAGGATTCAAAAACATTCAGTACTTC. V usage is TRBV11-3 and J usage is TRBJ2-4, with TRBD2 matching over 11 bases. V lost 4 bases and J lost 3; bases outside the gene matches: 5. Germline-derived CDR1 and CDR2 are SGHNT and YENEEA. The CDR3 runs 16 residues.

This clone showed up just a few times. The V call is TRBV25-1, the J call TRBJ1-1, with TRBD1 matching 8 bases. This CDR3 contains 15 residues. Trimming removed 2 bases from V and 5 bases from J; junction bases left unmatched: 7. The germline V gene encodes CDR1 MGHDK and CDR2 SYGVNS. This CDR3 reads CASSEPHRGRTEAFF. DNA of the CDR3: TGTGCCAGCAGTGAACCCCACAGGGGGAGGACTGAAGCTTTCTTT.

The J gene is TRBJ2-1, the V gene TRBV4-3; tentative D call: TRBD1 (6 bases). CDR3 length equals 14 residues. Germline V gene sequence: CDR1 LGHNA, CDR2 YSLEER. V lost 1 base and J lost 7, with 11 bases in between. The CDR3 is CASSQGSRGNEQFF. In nucleotides, the CDR3 is TGCGCCAGCAGCCAAGGCTCTAGGGGGAATGAGCAGTTCTTC.

This clone has only a few counts. The chain couples TRBV5-1 to TRBJ1-1; D ambiguous. V lost 2 bases to trimming and J lost 1 base, with 6 bases between them. The CDR3 extends over 13 amino acids. Per germline, CDR1 SGHRS and CDR2 YFSETQ. As DNA, the CDR3 is TGCGCCAGCAGCTTCAACACGAACACTGAAGCTTTCTTT. It yields the protein CASSFNTNTEAFF.

V gene TRBV4-1 combines with J gene TRBJ1-2; D is unclear. Trimming took 1 base from V and 7 from J, leaving 13 bases between them. The CDR3 covers 14 residues. Germline V CDR1 and CDR2: MGHRA, YSYEKL. In DNA form, the CDR3 reads TGCGCCAGCAGCCAAGTCGCCGGGGTTGGTGGCTACACCTTC. Its protein product is CASSQVAGVGGYTF.

The chain is built from TRBV11-1 and TRBJ1-1; 7 bases are a match to TRBD1. The junction had 5 bases not matched to a gene; V was cut back by 1 base and J by 0 bases. The germline V gene has CDR1 SGHAT and CDR2 FQDESV (reference sequence). The CDR3 runs to 16 residues. CDR3 in amino acids: CASSLGAGTVNTEAFF. CDR3 nucleotide sequence: TGTGCCAGCAGCTTAGGGGCAGGGACAGTGAACACTGAAGCTTTCTTT.

This clone was observed a few times. The DNA for the CDR3 is TGTGCCATCAGTGACGGGGGCTATGGCTACACCTTC. Protein product: CAISDGGYGYTF. The J gene is TRBJ1-2, the V gene TRBV10-3; possibly TRBD1 for D (5 bases). This CDR3 has 12 residues. The V end was cut by 3 bases, the J end by 4 bases, with 6 bases between. The germline CDR1 and CDR2 sequences are ENHRY and SYGVKD.

This clone was counted once. The CDR3 loop reads CASSLGRRQPQHF. The CDR3 DNA is TGTGCCAGCAGCTTAGGGAGACGACAGCCCCAGCATTTT. The rearrangement uses TRBV7-8 and TRBJ1-5; D is unresolved. Looked up from germline, CDR1 is SGHVS and CDR2 is FQNEAQ. The CDR3 contains 13 residues. V lost 1 base to trimming and J lost 7 bases, with 8 bases between them.

The J gene is TRBJ2-2, the V gene TRBV12-5; 8 bases are a match to TRBD1. V was clipped by 11 bases and J by 5 bases; unmatched bases: 16. Germline CDR1 is LGHNT and CDR2 is FRNRAP. CDR3 length: 16 amino acids. DNA for the CDR3: TGTGCTTCAGGCGGGTCAGGGACAGGTGGGACCGGGGAGCTGTTTTTT. Translated: CASGGSGTGGTGELFF.

The J gene is TRBJ2-5, the V gene TRBV30; 7 bases match TRBD2. The CDR3 is 13 residues long. Trimming cost V 5 bases and J 4 bases; bases outside gene matches: 7. Per germline, CDR1 GTSNPN and CDR2 SVGIG (reference sequence). The CDR3 here is CAWAPGLIETQYF. DNA of the CDR3: TGTGCCTGGGCGCCGGGACTAATAGAGACCCAGTACTTC.

The J gene is TRBJ1-2, the V gene TRBV5-6; weak D call: TRBD1 (6 bases). Trimming pared 4 bases from V and 6 bases from J, leaving 19 bases between. The germline V gene has CDR1 SGHDT and CDR2 YYEEEE. The CDR3 sequence is 15 residues long. CDR3 coding DNA: TGTGCCAGCAGCCCGGGGACCGGGGCAGGGGATGGCTACACCTTC. This encodes CASSPGTGAGDGYTF.